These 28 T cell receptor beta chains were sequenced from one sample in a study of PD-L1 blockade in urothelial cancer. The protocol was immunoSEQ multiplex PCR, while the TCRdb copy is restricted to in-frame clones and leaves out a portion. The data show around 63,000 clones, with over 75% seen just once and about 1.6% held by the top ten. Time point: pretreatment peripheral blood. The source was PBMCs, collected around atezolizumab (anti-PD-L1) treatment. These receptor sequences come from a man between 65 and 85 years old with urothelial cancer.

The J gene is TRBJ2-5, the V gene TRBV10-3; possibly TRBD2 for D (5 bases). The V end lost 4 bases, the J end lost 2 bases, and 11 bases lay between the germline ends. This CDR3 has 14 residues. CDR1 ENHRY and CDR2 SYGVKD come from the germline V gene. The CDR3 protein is CAISVGSEQETQYF. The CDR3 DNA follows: TGTGCCATCAGTGTTGGGAGCGAGCAAGAGACCCAGTACTTC.

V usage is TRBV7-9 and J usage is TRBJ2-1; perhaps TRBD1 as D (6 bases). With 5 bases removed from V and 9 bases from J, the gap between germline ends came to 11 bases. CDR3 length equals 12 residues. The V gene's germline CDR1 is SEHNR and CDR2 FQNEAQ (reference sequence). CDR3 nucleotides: TGTGCCAGCAGCCACTCGGACAGTGAGCAGTTCTTC. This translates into CASSHSDSEQFF.

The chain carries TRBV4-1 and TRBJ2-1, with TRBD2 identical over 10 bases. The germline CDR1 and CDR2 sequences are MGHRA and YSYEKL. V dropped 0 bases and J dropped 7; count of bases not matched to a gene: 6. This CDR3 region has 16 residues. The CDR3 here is CASSQERLAGVNEQFF. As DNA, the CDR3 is TGCGCCAGCAGCCAAGAGAGGCTAGCGGGAGTGAATGAGCAGTTCTTC.

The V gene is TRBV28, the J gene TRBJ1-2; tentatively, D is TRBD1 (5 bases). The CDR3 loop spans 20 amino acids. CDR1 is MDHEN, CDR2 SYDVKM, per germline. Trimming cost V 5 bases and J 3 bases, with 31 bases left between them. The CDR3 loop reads CASSLTTVSDRPTGDYGYTF. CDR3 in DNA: TGTGCCAGCAGTCTAACGACAGTATCCGATCGACCCACGGGCGACTATGGCTACACCTTC.

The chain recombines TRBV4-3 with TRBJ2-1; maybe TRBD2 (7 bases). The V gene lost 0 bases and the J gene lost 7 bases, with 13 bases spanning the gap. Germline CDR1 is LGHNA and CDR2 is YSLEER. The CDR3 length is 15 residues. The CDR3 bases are TGCGCCAGCAGCCAAGATTGGGGGGGCACAAATGAGCAGTTCTTC. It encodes CASSQDWGGTNEQFF.

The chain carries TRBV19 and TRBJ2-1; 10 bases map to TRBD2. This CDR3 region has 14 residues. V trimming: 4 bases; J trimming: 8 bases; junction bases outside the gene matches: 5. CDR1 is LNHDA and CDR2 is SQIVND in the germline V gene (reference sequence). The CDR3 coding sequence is TGTGCCAGTAGTACCAAGACTAGCGGGTATGAGCAGTTCTTC. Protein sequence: CASSTKTSGYEQFF.

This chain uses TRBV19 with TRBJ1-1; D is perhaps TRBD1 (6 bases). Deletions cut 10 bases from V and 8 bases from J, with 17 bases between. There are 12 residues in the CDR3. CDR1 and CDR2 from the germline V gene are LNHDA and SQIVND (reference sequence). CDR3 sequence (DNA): TGTGCCACCACAGACCCTGGGACAGAAGCTTTCTTT. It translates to CATTDPGTEAFF.

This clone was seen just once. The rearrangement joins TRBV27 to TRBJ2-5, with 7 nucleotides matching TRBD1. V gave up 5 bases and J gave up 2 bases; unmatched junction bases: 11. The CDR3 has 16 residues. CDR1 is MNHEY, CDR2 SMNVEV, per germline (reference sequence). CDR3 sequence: CASSPQTGFTQETQYF. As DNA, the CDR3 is TGTGCCAGCAGTCCCCAGACAGGGTTCACGCAAGAGACCCAGTACTTC.

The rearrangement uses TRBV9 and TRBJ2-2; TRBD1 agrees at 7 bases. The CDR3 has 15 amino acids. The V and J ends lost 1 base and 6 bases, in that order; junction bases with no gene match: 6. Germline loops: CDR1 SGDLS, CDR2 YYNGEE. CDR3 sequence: CASSVSQGVSGELFF. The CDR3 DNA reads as TGTGCCAGCAGCGTATCCCAGGGGGTGTCCGGGGAGCTGTTTTTT.

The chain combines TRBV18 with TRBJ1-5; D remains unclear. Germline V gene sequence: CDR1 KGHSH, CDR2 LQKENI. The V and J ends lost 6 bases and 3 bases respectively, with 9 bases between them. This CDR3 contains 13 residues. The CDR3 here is CASSRDTNQPQHF. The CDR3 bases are TGTGCCAGCTCCCGGGATACCAATCAGCCCCAGCATTTT.

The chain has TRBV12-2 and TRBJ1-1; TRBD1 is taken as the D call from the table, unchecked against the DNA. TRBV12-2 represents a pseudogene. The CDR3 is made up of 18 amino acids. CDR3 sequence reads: CASRLRTGLMATNTEAFF. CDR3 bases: TGTGCAAGTCGCTTACGGACAGGGCTTATGGCGACCAACACTGAAGCTTTCTTT.

This CDR3 reads CASSGDRTNEKLFF. DNA of the CDR3: TGTGCCAGCAGTGGGGACAGAACTAATGAAAAACTGTTTTTT. The rearrangement uses TRBV28 and TRBJ1-4; 7 bases match TRBD1. J was trimmed by 1 base and V by 5 bases; bases with no gene match: 1. Germline V gene data show CDR1 as MDHEN and CDR2 as SYDVKM. This CDR3 is 14 amino acids long.

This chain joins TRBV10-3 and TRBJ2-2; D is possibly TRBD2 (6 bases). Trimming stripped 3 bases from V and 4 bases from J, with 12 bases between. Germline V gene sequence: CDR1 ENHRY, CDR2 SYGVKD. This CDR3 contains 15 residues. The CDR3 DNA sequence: TGTGCCATCAGTGACCTCTCCGGGAGCACCGGGGAGCTGTTTTTT. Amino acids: CAISDLSGSTGELFF.

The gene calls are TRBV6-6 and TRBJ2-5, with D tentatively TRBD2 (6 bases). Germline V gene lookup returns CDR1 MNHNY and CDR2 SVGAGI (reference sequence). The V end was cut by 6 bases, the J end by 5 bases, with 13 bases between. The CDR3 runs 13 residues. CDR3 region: CASSNMEGETQYF. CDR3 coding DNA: TGTGCCAGCAGCAATATGGAGGGGGAGACCCAGTACTTC.

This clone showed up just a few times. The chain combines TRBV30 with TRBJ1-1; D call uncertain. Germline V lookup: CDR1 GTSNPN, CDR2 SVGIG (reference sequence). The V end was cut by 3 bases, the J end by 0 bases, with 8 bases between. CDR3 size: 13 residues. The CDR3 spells CAWRDSLNTEAFF. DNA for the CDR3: TGTGCCTGGAGGGACTCCTTGAACACTGAAGCTTTCTTT.

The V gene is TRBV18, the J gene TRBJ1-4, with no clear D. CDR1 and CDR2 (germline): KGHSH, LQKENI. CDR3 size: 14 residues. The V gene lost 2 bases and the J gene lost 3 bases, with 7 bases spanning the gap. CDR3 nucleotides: TGTGCCAGCTCACCAGGGAGGTCTAATGAAAAACTGTTTTTT. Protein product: CASSPGRSNEKLFF.

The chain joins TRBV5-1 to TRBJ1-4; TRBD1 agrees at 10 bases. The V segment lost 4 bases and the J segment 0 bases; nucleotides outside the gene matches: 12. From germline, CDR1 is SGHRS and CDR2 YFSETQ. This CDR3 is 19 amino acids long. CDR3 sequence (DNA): TGCGCCAGCAGCCGGGGACAGGGGCTGACACTTGCAACTAATGAAAAACTGTTTTTT. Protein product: CASSRGQGLTLATNEKLFF.

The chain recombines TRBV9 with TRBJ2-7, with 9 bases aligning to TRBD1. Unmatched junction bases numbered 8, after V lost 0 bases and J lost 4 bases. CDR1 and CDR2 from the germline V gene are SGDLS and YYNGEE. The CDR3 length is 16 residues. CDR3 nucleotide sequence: TGTGCCAGCAGCGTAGCCCCGGGACAGGGAGGATACGAGCAGTACTTC. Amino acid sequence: CASSVAPGQGGYEQYF.

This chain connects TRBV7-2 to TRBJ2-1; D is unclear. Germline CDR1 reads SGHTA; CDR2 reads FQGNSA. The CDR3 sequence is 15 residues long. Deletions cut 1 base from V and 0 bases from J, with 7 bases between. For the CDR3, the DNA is TGTGCCAGCAGCTTAGAACATGACTCCTACAATGAGCAGTTCTTC. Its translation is CASSLEHDSYNEQFF.

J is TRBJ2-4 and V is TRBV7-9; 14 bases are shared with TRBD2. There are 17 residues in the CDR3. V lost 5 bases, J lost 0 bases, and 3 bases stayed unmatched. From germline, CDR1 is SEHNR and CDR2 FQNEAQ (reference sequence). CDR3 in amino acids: CASSPGTSGRAKNIQYF. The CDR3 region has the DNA TGTGCCAGCAGCCCCGGGACTAGCGGGAGAGCCAAAAACATTCAGTACTTC.

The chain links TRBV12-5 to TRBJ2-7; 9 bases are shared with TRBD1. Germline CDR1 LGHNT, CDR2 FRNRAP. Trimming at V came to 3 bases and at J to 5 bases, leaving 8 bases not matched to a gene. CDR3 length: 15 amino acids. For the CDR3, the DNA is TGTGCTAGTGGTTTCCACGGGACAGGGTCCCACGAGCAGTACTTC. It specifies CASGFHGTGSHEQYF. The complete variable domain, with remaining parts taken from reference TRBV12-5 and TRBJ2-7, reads DARVTQTPRHKVTEMGQEVTMRCQPILGHNTVFWYRQTMMQGLELLAYFRNRAPLDDSGMPKDRFSAEMPDATLATLKIQPSEPRDSAVYFCASGFHGTGSHEQYFGPGTRLTVT.

CDR3 bases: TGTGCCAGCACTGATGGGGGGGCGGAGACCCAGTACTTC. Protein sequence: CASTDGGAETQYF. The genes are TRBV28 and TRBJ2-5; D is possibly TRBD2 (7 bases). Between the trimmed V and J ends, which lost 7 bases and 5 bases, there was a span of 14 bases. The CDR3 spans 13 residues. Germline lookup yields CDR1 MDHEN and CDR2 SYDVKM.

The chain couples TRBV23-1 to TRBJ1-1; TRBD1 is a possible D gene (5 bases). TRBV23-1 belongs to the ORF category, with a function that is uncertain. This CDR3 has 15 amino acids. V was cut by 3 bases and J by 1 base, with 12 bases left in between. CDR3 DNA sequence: TGCGCCAGCAGTCACCGCGCGGGGGGGAACACTGAAGCTTTCTTT. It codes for CASSHRAGGNTEAFF.

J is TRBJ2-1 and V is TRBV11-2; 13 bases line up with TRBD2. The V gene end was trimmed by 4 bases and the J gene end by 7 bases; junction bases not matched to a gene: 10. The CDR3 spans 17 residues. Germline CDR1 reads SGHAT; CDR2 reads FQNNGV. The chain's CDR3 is CASSSPTSGRTGNEQFF. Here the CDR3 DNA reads TGTGCCAGCAGCTCCCCGACTAGCGGGAGGACGGGGAATGAGCAGTTCTTC. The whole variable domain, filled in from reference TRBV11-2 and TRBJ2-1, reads EAGVAQSPRYKIIEKRQSVAFWCNPISGHATLYWYQQILGQGPKLLIQFQNNGVVDDSQLPKDRFSAERLKGVDSTLKIQPAKLEDSAVYLCASSSPTSGRTGNEQFFGPGTRLTVL.

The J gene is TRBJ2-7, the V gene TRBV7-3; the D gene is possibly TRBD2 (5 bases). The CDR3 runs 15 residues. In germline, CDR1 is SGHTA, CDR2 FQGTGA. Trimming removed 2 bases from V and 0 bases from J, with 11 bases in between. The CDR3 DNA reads TGTGCCAGCAGCTTAGGAGCGGAGAACTCCTACGAGCAGTACTTC. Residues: CASSLGAENSYEQYF.

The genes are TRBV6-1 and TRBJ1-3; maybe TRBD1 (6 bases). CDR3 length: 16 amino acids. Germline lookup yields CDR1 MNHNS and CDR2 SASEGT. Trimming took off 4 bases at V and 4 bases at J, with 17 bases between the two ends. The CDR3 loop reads CASSVFRTAQGNTIYF. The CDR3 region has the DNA TGTGCCAGCAGTGTTTTTAGGACAGCCCAAGGAAACACCATATATTTT.

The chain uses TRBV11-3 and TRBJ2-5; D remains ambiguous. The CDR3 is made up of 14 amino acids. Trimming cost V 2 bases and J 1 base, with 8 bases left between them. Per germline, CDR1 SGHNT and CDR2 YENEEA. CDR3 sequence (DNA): TGTGCCAGCAGCTTAACGAACAGCCAAGAGACCCAGTACTTC. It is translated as CASSLTNSQETQYF.

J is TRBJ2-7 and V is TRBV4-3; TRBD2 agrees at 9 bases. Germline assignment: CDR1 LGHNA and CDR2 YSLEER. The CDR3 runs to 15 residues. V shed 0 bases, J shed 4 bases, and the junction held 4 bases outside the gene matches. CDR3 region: CASSQDRLAGYEQYF. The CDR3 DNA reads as TGCGCCAGCAGCCAAGATCGTCTAGCGGGATACGAGCAGTACTTC.